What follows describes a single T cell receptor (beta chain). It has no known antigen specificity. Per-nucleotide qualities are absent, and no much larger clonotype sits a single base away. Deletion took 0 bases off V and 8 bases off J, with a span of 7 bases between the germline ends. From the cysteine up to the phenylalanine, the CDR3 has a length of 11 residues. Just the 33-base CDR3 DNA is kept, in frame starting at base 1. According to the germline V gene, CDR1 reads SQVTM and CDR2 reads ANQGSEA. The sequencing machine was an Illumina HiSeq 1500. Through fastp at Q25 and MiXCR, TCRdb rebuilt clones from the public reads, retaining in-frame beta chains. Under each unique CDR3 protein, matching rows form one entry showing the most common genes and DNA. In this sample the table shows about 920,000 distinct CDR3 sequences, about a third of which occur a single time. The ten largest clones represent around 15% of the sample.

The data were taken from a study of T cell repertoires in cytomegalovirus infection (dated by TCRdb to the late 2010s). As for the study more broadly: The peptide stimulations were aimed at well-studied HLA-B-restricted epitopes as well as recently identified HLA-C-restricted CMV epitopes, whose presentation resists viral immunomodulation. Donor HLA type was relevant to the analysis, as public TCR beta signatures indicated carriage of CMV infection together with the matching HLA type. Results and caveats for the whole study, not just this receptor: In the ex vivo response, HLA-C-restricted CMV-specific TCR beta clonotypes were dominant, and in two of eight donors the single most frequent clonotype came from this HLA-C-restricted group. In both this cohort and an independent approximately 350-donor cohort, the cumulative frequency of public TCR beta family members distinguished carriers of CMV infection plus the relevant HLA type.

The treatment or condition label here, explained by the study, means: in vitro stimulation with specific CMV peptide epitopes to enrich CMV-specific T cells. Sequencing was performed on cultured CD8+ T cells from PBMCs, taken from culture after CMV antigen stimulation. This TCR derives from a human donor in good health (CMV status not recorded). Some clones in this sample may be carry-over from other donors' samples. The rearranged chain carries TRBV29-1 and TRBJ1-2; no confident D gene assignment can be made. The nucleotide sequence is TGCAGCGTTGAAGATTGGGGAGGCTACACCTTC. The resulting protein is CSVEDWGGYTF.